This T cell receptor beta chain was obtained from a study of blood T cell repertoires in COVID-19. About the study: COVID-19 samples, acute and convalescent, were from the United States, Italy and Spain. PBMCs, B-cell-depleted T cells, or T cells provided the cDNA or gDNA that made up the material.

This CDR3 contains 17 residues. Trimming took 2 bases from V and 1 from J, leaving 18 bases between them. CDR1 GTSNPN and CDR2 SVGIG come from the germline V gene (reference sequence). In the original workflow: Amplification of reference gene primers provided the estimated nucleated cell counts. The protocol was immunoSEQ multiplex PCR, while the TCRdb copy is restricted to in-frame clones and leaves out a portion. V, J and clone size reflect that table, while D and trimming were determined from the DNA. The table shows under 350,000 clones, with 85% occurring only once. This clone was counted only a few times.

Material: peripheral blood. The rearrangement uses TRBV30 and TRBJ2-1; a weak D match, TRBD2 (6 bases). This sequence was found in a human donor in a cohort sampled during active COVID-19. CDR3 DNA: TGTGCCTGGAGTAACTACTTCAGGGACTCTTCCTACAATGAGCAGTTCTTC. Its protein product is CAWSNYFRDSSYNEQFF.